This is a list of T cell receptor beta chains from one sample in a study of technical replicates of blood from several donors. The protocol was immunoSEQ multiplex PCR, while the TCRdb copy is restricted to in-frame clones and leaves out a portion. The repertoire holds about 14,000 clones, with around 80% as singletons. Sample: PBMCs. These receptors originate from a human donor in good health. The CDR3 runs from the conserved cysteine through the conserved F or W. D genes are given only for firm matches. Clone size is given for some rows only: seen once, a few or many times, or a class if the clone is expanded.

clone_size: -
j_call: TRBJ2-4
v_call: TRBV29-1
d_call: -
cdr3_aa: CSVGAVSSIQYF
cdr3_nt: TGCAGCGTTGGGGCAGTTTCTTCCATTCAGTACTTC

clone_size: -
j_call: TRBJ2-1
v_call: TRBV5-1
d_call: -
cdr3_aa: CASSSRGGVQGEQFF
cdr3_nt: TGCGCCAGCAGCTCCAGGGGTGGGGTTCAGGGTGAGCAGTTCTTC

clone_size: few
j_call: TRBJ2-2
v_call: TRBV7-3
d_call: TRBD2
cdr3_aa: CASSLTSGSFLPGELFF
cdr3_nt: TGTGCCAGCAGCTTAACTAGCGGGAGCTTCCTACCCGGGGAGCTGTTTTTT

clone_size: -
j_call: TRBJ1-5
v_call: TRBV2
d_call: -
cdr3_aa: CASSEVGRGQPQHF
cdr3_nt: TGTGCCAGCAGTGAGGTTGGGAGGGGTCAGCCCCAGCATTTT

clone_size: -
j_call: TRBJ1-1
v_call: TRBV27
d_call: TRBD1
cdr3_aa: CASSPTYPGQKANTEAFF
cdr3_nt: TGTGCCAGCAGTCCGACGTATCCGGGACAGAAGGCCAACACTGAAGCTTTCTTT

clone_size: -
j_call: TRBJ2-7
v_call: TRBV6-1
d_call: TRBD1
cdr3_aa: CASSAAGTGGSYEQYF
cdr3_nt: TGTGCCAGCAGTGCAGCCGGGACAGGGGGCTCCTACGAGCAGTACTTC

clone_size: -
j_call: TRBJ1-3
v_call: TRBV29-1
d_call: TRBD1
cdr3_aa: CSVRGQEISGNTIYF
cdr3_nt: TGCAGCGTTAGGGGACAGGAGATCTCTGGAAACACCATATATTTT

clone_size: few
j_call: TRBJ1-2
v_call: TRBV19
d_call: -
cdr3_aa: CASSTRAVVKGYTF
cdr3_nt: TGTGCCAGTAGTACGAGGGCCGTCGTTAAGGGCTACACCTTC

clone_size: -
j_call: TRBJ2-1
v_call: TRBV19
d_call: TRBD2
cdr3_aa: CASRAVAGEYNEQFF
cdr3_nt: TGTGCCAGTAGGGCCGTAGCGGGAGAGTACAATGAGCAGTTCTTC

clone_size: -
j_call: TRBJ1-2
v_call: TRBV6-1
d_call: TRBD1
cdr3_aa: CASRPQGDYGYTF
cdr3_nt: TGTGCCAGCAGGCCGCAGGGGGACTATGGCTACACCTTC

clone_size: few
j_call: TRBJ1-1
v_call: TRBV2
d_call: -
cdr3_aa: CASRLGQQTEAFF
cdr3_nt: TGTGCCAGCAGGTTGGGACAACAGACTGAAGCTTTCTTT

clone_size: few
j_call: TRBJ1-5
v_call: TRBV7-6
d_call: -
cdr3_aa: CASSLASGLNQPQHF
cdr3_nt: TGTGCCAGCAGCTTAGCGTCAGGGTTGAACCAGCCCCAGCATTTT

clone_size: -
j_call: TRBJ1-3
v_call: TRBV5-5
d_call: -
cdr3_aa: CASSFGAGTAGNTIYF
cdr3_nt: TGTGCCAGCAGCTTCGGGGCGGGAACGGCGGGAAACACCATATATTTT

clone_size: once
j_call: TRBJ2-7
v_call: TRBV6-5
d_call: -
cdr3_aa: CASSPQQGNYEQYF
cdr3_nt: TGTGCCAGCAGTCCCCAACAGGGAAACTACGAGCAGTACTTC

clone_size: -
j_call: TRBJ1-1
v_call: TRBV7-9
d_call: -
cdr3_aa: CASSSSRRGGVDTEAFF
cdr3_nt: TGTGCCAGCAGCTCTTCTAGGCGGGGCGGGGTTGACACTGAAGCTTTCTTT

clone_size: -
j_call: TRBJ2-1
v_call: TRBV27
d_call: TRBD2
cdr3_aa: CASSSPSGRADGSRNEQFF
cdr3_nt: TGTGCCAGCAGTTCCCCTAGCGGGAGGGCCGACGGGTCGCGGAATGAGCAGTTCTTC

clone_size: -
j_call: TRBJ1-1
v_call: TRBV19
d_call: -
cdr3_aa: CASNAGPGGENTEAFF
cdr3_nt: TGTGCCAGTAATGCGGGCCCGGGGGGCGAGAACACTGAAGCTTTCTTT

clone_size: few
j_call: TRBJ2-7
v_call: TRBV6-5
d_call: -
cdr3_aa: CASRTTTSYEQYF
cdr3_nt: TGTGCCAGCAGAACCACTACTAGCTACGAGCAGTACTTC

clone_size: -
j_call: TRBJ2-2
v_call: TRBV10-3
d_call: TRBD1
cdr3_aa: CATQGQGNTGELFF
cdr3_nt: TGTGCCACCCAGGGACAGGGGAACACCGGGGAGCTGTTTTTT

clone_size: -
j_call: TRBJ1-1
v_call: TRBV5-6
d_call: -
cdr3_aa: CASSFFQGVNTEAFF
cdr3_nt: TGTGCCAGCAGCTTTTTCCAGGGTGTGAACACTGAAGCTTTCTTT

clone_size: -
j_call: TRBJ2-7
v_call: TRBV11-2
d_call: TRBD1
cdr3_aa: CASSLTRTGGMGWQYF
cdr3_nt: TGTGCCAGCAGCTTAACCCGTACAGGGGGCATGGGGTGGCAGTACTTC

clone_size: -
j_call: TRBJ2-5
v_call: TRBV7-9
d_call: TRBD1
cdr3_aa: CASSLIGGQGRETQYF
cdr3_nt: TGTGCCAGCAGCTTAATCGGTGGACAGGGGAGAGAGACCCAGTACTTC

clone_size: -
j_call: TRBJ2-6
v_call: TRBV19
d_call: -
cdr3_aa: CASSTRTGSVPGANVLTF
cdr3_nt: TGTGCCAGTAGTACCCGAACAGGGTCGGTACCTGGGGCCAACGTCCTGACTTTC

clone_size: -
j_call: TRBJ1-5
v_call: TRBV9
d_call: -
cdr3_aa: CASNPGGHSNQPQHF
cdr3_nt: TGTGCCAGCAACCCCGGGGGTCATAGCAATCAGCCCCAGCATTTT

clone_size: -
j_call: TRBJ2-5
v_call: TRBV6-1
d_call: -
cdr3_aa: CASSPVLQETQYF
cdr3_nt: TGTGCCAGCAGTCCGGTACTTCAAGAGACCCAGTACTTC

clone_size: -
j_call: TRBJ2-3
v_call: TRBV10-2
d_call: -
cdr3_aa: CASRDHTGTSTDTQYF
cdr3_nt: TGCGCCAGCAGGGACCATACAGGAACTAGCACAGATACGCAGTATTTT

clone_size: -
j_call: TRBJ2-3
v_call: TRBV6-1
d_call: TRBD2
cdr3_aa: CASSEAMLAGAHTQYF
cdr3_nt: TGTGCCAGCAGTGAAGCGATGCTAGCGGGAGCCCATACGCAGTATTTT

clone_size: -
j_call: TRBJ2-1
v_call: TRBV5-6
d_call: -
cdr3_aa: CASRGLRNEQFF
cdr3_nt: TGTGCCAGCAGGGGGCTTCGCAATGAGCAGTTCTTC

clone_size: -
j_call: TRBJ1-1
v_call: TRBV10-3
d_call: TRBD1
cdr3_aa: CAITNGQAPATEAFF
cdr3_nt: TGTGCCATCACCAACGGACAGGCCCCGGCCACTGAAGCTTTCTTT

clone_size: -
j_call: TRBJ1-1
v_call: TRBV13
d_call: -
cdr3_aa: CASRWGEEAFF
cdr3_nt: TGTGCCAGCAGATGGGGGGAGGAAGCTTTCTTT

clone_size: -
j_call: TRBJ2-2
v_call: TRBV18
d_call: -
cdr3_aa: CASSADTGELFF
cdr3_nt: TGTGCCAGCTCAGCAGACACCGGGGAGCTGTTTTTT

clone_size: few
j_call: TRBJ1-3
v_call: TRBV19
d_call: -
cdr3_aa: CASSLGQTGNTIYF
cdr3_nt: TGTGCCAGTAGTCTCGGACAAACTGGAAACACCATATATTTT

clone_size: few
j_call: TRBJ1-1
v_call: TRBV5-4
d_call: -
cdr3_aa: CASSLGQRSLEAFF
cdr3_nt: TGTGCCAGCAGCTTGGGCCAGAGGTCCCTAGAAGCTTTCTTT

clone_size: -
j_call: TRBJ1-2
v_call: TRBV5-1
d_call: TRBD1
cdr3_aa: CASSWDRLGYGYTF
cdr3_nt: TGCGCCAGCAGTTGGGACAGGTTAGGCTATGGCTACACCTTC

clone_size: -
j_call: TRBJ2-2
v_call: TRBV9
d_call: TRBD2
cdr3_aa: CASSVAGAGTGELFF
cdr3_nt: TGTGCCAGCAGCGTGGCGGGAGCGGGAACCGGGGAGCTGTTTTTT

clone_size: -
j_call: TRBJ2-2
v_call: TRBV11-2
d_call: TRBD2
cdr3_aa: CASSPTGGFTGELFF
cdr3_nt: TGTGCCAGCAGCCCCACGGGAGGCTTCACCGGGGAGCTGTTTTTT

clone_size: -
j_call: TRBJ1-2
v_call: TRBV5-1
d_call: TRBD1
cdr3_aa: CASSLIQGSNPGYGYTF
cdr3_nt: TGCGCCAGCAGCTTGATACAGGGGTCAAATCCGGGCTATGGCTACACCTTC

clone_size: -
j_call: TRBJ2-3
v_call: TRBV28
d_call: TRBD1
cdr3_aa: CASSLLRTGFPDTQYF
cdr3_nt: TGTGCCAGCAGTTTATTAAGGACAGGGTTCCCAGATACGCAGTATTTT

clone_size: -
j_call: TRBJ2-2
v_call: TRBV5-1
d_call: -
cdr3_aa: CASSWLQGTGELFF
cdr3_nt: TGCGCCAGCAGCTGGTTACAGGGCACCGGGGAGCTGTTTTTT

clone_size: -
j_call: TRBJ1-5
v_call: TRBV5-1
d_call: TRBD1
cdr3_aa: CASSLQGGSNQPQHF
cdr3_nt: TGCGCCAGCAGCTTACAGGGGGGAAGCAATCAGCCCCAGCATTTT

clone_size: -
j_call: TRBJ2-1
v_call: TRBV25-1
d_call: TRBD2
cdr3_aa: CASSVLAGDNEQFF
cdr3_nt: TGTGCCAGCAGTGTGCTAGCGGGAGACAATGAGCAGTTCTTC

clone_size: -
j_call: TRBJ1-5
v_call: TRBV7-8
d_call: TRBD1
cdr3_aa: CASSEMTGAPGDQPQHF
cdr3_nt: TGTGCCAGCAGCGAAATGACAGGGGCCCCCGGGGATCAGCCCCAGCATTTT